This TCR beta chain was recorded in a study of early T cells in non-severe SARS-CoV-2 infection. The overall study: Investigators sequenced bulk RNA drawn from unsorted whole blood, and chains remained unpaired.

One entry per CDR3 protein results from TCRdb running MiXCR on the 5' RACE reads. The sample contains around 27,000 distinct CDR3 sequences, 9% to 10% of which appear only once. The table lists this clonotype with a few counts. The CDR3 length is 16 residues. Germline V gene data show CDR1 as PRHDT and CDR2 as FYEKMQ (reference sequence). V dropped 5 bases and J dropped 4; count of bases not matched to a gene: 13. The sequence was collected from an adult who was a healthcare worker with PCR-confirmed SARS-CoV-2 infection or an uninfected control (not recorded which). This chain uses TRBV13 with TRBJ2-7; the match to TRBD1 covers 8 bases. The sample was whole blood. In nucleotides, the CDR3 is TGTGCCAGCAGCCGCGAACCGGGACAGGAATATTACGAGCAGTACTTC. The encoded protein is CASSREPGQEYYEQYF. Full variable domain (remainder filled in from reference TRBV13 and TRBJ2-7): AAGVIQSPRHLIKEKRETATLKCYPIPRHDTVYWYQQGPGQDPQFLISFYEKMQSDKGSIPDRFSAQQFSDYHSELNMSSLELGDSALYFCASSREPGQEYYEQYFGPGTRLTVT.